The TCR beta chain under discussion was sequenced for a study of blood T cell repertoires in COVID-19 (dated by TCRdb to 2018 to 2021). Looking at the study overall: Samples covering the acute and convalescent phases of COVID-19 were provided by collaborators in the United States, Italy and Spain. The material from the prospective study consisted of cDNA or gDNA derived from T cells, B-cell-depleted T cells, or PBMCs. Deeply sampled blood TCRbeta repertoires from subjects exposed to, actively infected with, or recovered from COVID-19 were included in the dataset. The repertoires were made available in a free public database intended to serve as a resource for research on the immune response to SARS-CoV-2. Samples were obtained from the ongoing ImmuneRACE study (first 160 participants) and from some 1,300 subjects provided by 6 global collaborators. Sample metadata almost always included a de-identified subject ID, COVID-19 status, age in years and sex. HLA class I and class II types, where available, came from metadata supplied by the sample provider rather than from assay-based typing.

The trim is 3 bases for V and 6 bases for J, with a gap of 8 bases between the germline ends. Reading from cysteine to phenylalanine, the CDR3 counts 13 amino acids. Of the read, only the CDR3 DNA is kept; its 39 bases are in frame from base 1. For CDR1 and CDR2, the germline V gene lists SGHDN and FVKESK. Remarks on this clone: Its target antigen remains unknown. Nothing much larger sits one base from this clone, and base qualities are not available.

Here is what the overall study found, with its caveats: How much clinical and demographic metadata was included differed by source and by participant, and the metadata was provided uncurated.

Collaborating institutions collected whole blood in K2EDTA tubes following their own protocols. Collaborator samples were shipped for TCRbeta analysis as frozen whole blood, isolated PBMCs, or DNA extracted from either sample type. The immunoSEQ Assay, a bias-controlled multiplex PCR, was used to amplify TCRbeta CDR3 regions from genomic DNA. The authors processed their data as follows. Within the assay, amplification of reference gene primers was used to estimate how many nucleated cells each sample contained. To quantify the absolute abundance of each unique TCRbeta CDR3 rearrangement, sequence reads were collapsed and filtered. Productive Simpson clonality was computed per sample as the square root of Simpson's diversity index over productive rearrangements. TCRdb stores this immuneACCESS table with in-frame sequences only. Part of the clones is absent; in the studies checked, under half of the shortfall reflects unresolved V genes, and no reason is known for the rest. The V and J calls and clone size were taken over from that table, and D and trimming were inferred from the DNA. The sample yields about 220,000 clones; about four fifths were counted once. Around 5% of the sample is taken by the ten largest.

This receptor chain uses TRBV14 and TRBJ2-2; the best D guess is TRBD1, with 6 bases matching. The receptor comes from a woman aged 70 to 79 with acute or convalescent COVID-19. Sequenced input: peripheral blood. The nucleotide sequence is TGTGCCAGCAGCCAGGGGGCGGCCGGGGAGCTGTTTTTT. Its protein is CASSQGAAGELFF.